This record covers a single T cell receptor (beta chain). The target antigen is unknown. The data derive from a study of identical twins. Study-wide results and limits: Weaker excess twin sharing was observed in beta out-of-frame sequences. The same donors were not followed; conclusions instead depended on cross-sectional statistical analysis.

A template switching step contributed a universal primer site, while unique molecular identifiers were present in the cDNA. Using its own MiXCR run on the 5' RACE reads, TCRdb lists one record per CDR3 protein. The data contain 700,000 or so distinct CDR3 sequences, 8.5% to 9.5% of them seen just once; the ten biggest clones take up 0.8% to 1%. This sample also appeared in a second study, on yellow fever vaccine responses in identical twins.

The specimen sequenced was PBMCs. The clonotype comes from a woman aged 18-30 years in good health.

CDR3 protein: CASSVTGTEYQETQYF. The CDR3 nucleotides are TGTGCCAGCAGCGTGACCGGGACAGAGTACCAAGAGACCCAGTACTTC. This chain uses TRBV7-2 with TRBJ2-5; 7 bases map to TRBD1. V lost 5 bases to trimming and J lost 0 bases; unmatched junction nucleotides: 9. The CDR3 length is 16 residues. Germline V gene data show CDR1 as SGHTA and CDR2 as FQGNSA. Drawing the rest from reference TRBV7-2 and TRBJ2-5, the complete variable domain is GAGVSQSPSNKVTEKGKDVELRCDPISGHTALYWYRQSLGQGLEFLIYFQGNSAPDKSGLPSDRFSAERTGGSVSTLTIQRTQQEDSAVYLCASSVTGTEYQETQYFGPGTRLLVL.